In this sample, the clone carrying this T cell receptor (beta chain) turned up once. These data originate in a study of blood T cell repertoires in COVID-19. This CDR3 has 15 amino acids. Trimming removed 4 bases from V and 6 bases from J; junction bases left unmatched: 3. In germline, CDR1 is SGHTA, CDR2 FQGNSA. Sequencing was performed with immunoSEQ multiplex PCR; in TCRdb, only in-frame clones are kept and a portion is missing. The sample lists some 120,000 clones, approximately 83% occurring once. The chain couples TRBV7-2 to TRBJ2-2, with 12 nucleotides matching TRBD1. The receptor was isolated from a woman in her forties or fifties with acute or convalescent COVID-19. Sequencing input: peripheral blood. The CDR3 DNA reads TGTGCCAGCAGCTCCGGGACAGGGGGCGCCGGGGAGCTGTTTTTT. It is translated as CASSSGTGGAGELFF. Supplemented by reference TRBV7-2 and TRBJ2-2, the full variable domain reads GAGVSQSPSNKVTEKGKDVELRCDPISGHTALYWYRQSLGQGLEFLIYFQGNSAPDKSGLPSDRFSAERTGGSVSTLTIQRTQQEDSAVYLCASSSGTGGAGELFFGEGSRLTVL.